One sample yielded the 18 T cell receptor beta chains listed below, sequenced in a study of cytomegalovirus exposure and HLA in healthy donors. Only in-frame clones appear in the TCRdb table, and some are missing; sequencing was by immunoSEQ multiplex PCR. The sample carries 100,000 to 150,000 clones, roughly nine tenths recorded once. Sequencing input: PBMCs. These receptor sequences come from a man between 18 and 29 years old in good health and CMV-seropositive.

J is TRBJ2-1 and V is TRBV6-7, with 7 bases identical to TRBD1. Being an ORF, TRBV6-7 has a function that is uncertain. Trimming at V came to 4 bases and at J to 10 bases, leaving 7 bases not matched to a gene. CDR3 length: 13 residues. The CDR3 sequence is CASSSQQGHEQFF. The CDR3 DNA is TGTGCCAGCAGTTCACAACAGGGGCACGAGCAGTTCTTC.

The chain employs TRBV6-5 and TRBJ1-5; 7 bases are shared with TRBD1. CDR3 size: 15 residues. Germline V gives CDR1 MNHEY, CDR2 SVGAGI. V lost 7 bases and J lost 2; bases outside the gene matches: 8. The DNA of the CDR3 is TGTGCCAGCAAGGGGGTCGGACAGGGCAATCAGCCCCAGCATTTT. Its translation is CASKGVGQGNQPQHF.

The chain combines TRBV6-1 with TRBJ2-7; the D gene is possibly TRBD2 (6 bases). CDR1 and CDR2 (germline): MNHNS, SASEGT. The CDR3 has 15 amino acids. The ends were cut back, 3 bases at V and 1 base at J, with 13 bases in the middle. This CDR3 is CASSEWRGPSYEQYF. The DNA of the CDR3 is TGTGCCAGCAGTGAGTGGCGGGGTCCTTCCTACGAGCAGTACTTC.

The CDR3 bases are TGTGCCAGCAGCTTAGTTCCCAGGGGCGGGGGTGTTCTAGGGTATGGCTACACCTTC. It is translated as CASSLVPRGGGVLGYGYTF. The chain recombines TRBV7-8 with TRBJ1-2, with a weak D call TRBD1 (6 bases). V lost 1 base and J lost 5, with 26 bases in between. Germline loops: CDR1 SGHVS, CDR2 FQNEAQ. The CDR3 spans 19 residues.

The chain links TRBV7-2 to TRBJ1-2; 7 bases are shared with TRBD1. V shed 4 bases, J shed 0 bases, and the junction held 8 bases outside the gene matches. Germline-derived CDR1 and CDR2 are SGHTA and FQGNSA. This CDR3 comprises 16 residues. The CDR3 DNA is TGTGCCAGCAGCTCCCCTCCCCAGGGGGCTAACTATGGCTACACCTTC. As protein: CASSSPPQGANYGYTF.

The chain uses TRBV19 and TRBJ2-3; D gene unclear. V was pared by 4 bases and J by 5 bases, with 4 bases between. This CDR3 contains 11 residues. The germline V gene encodes CDR1 LNHDA and CDR2 SQIVND (reference sequence). The CDR3, as DNA: TGTGCCAGTAGTAAGCGAGATACGCAGTATTTT. Its translation is CASSKRDTQYF.

This rearrangement joins TRBV18 to TRBJ2-3; 7 bases are a match to TRBD1. J gave up 6 bases and V 5 bases, and 14 bases lay outside the gene matches. This CDR3 is 16 amino acids long. Germline V gene sequence: CDR1 KGHSH, CDR2 LQKENI. The CDR3 bases are TGTGCCAGCTCATCTCGACAGGGTTCTCGTTTCGATACGCAGTATTTT. It translates to CASSSRQGSRFDTQYF.

DNA for the CDR3: TGTGCCAGCAGCTTTGGGCGGGGCCAGGAGACCCAGTACTTC. The encoded protein is CASSFGRGQETQYF. The chain has TRBV7-2 and TRBJ2-5, with a weak D call TRBD2 (6 bases). In germline, CDR1 is SGHTA, CDR2 FQGNSA. With 3 bases removed from V and 5 bases from J, the gap between germline ends came to 13 bases. CDR3 length: 14 amino acids.

Judged by abundance, this clone is medium-sized. CDR3 nucleotide sequence: TGTGCCACGACGACTAGCGGTGAGACCCAGTACTTC. Its translation is CATTTSGETQYF. The J gene is TRBJ2-5, the V gene TRBV2; 9 bases fit TRBD2. Germline V lookup: CDR1 SNHLY, CDR2 FYNNEI. This CDR3 is 12 amino acids long. The J segment lost 5 bases and the V segment lost 10 bases, leaving 5 bases of the junction unmatched.

The V and J genes are TRBV7-2 and TRBJ1-5; 9 bases are shared with TRBD1. The CDR3 spans 14 residues. J gave up 6 bases and V 3 bases, and 3 bases lay outside the gene matches. The germline V gene encodes CDR1 SGHTA and CDR2 FQGNSA. The CDR3 bases are TGTGCCAGCAGCTTGGACAGGGGAGGTCAGCCCCAGCATTTT. Translated: CASSLDRGGQPQHF.

This clone was counted a single time. The chain couples TRBV28 to TRBJ2-1, with a weak D call TRBD1 (6 bases). V shed 6 bases and J shed 2 bases, with 14 bases lying between them. Per germline, CDR1 MDHEN and CDR2 SYDVKM. The CDR3 sequence is 15 residues long. The CDR3 nucleotides are TGTGCCAGCAGCACCATACGGGACACCTACAATGAGCAGTTCTTC. This gives the protein CASSTIRDTYNEQFF.

The chain uses TRBV18 and TRBJ1-2; 8 nucleotides match TRBD1. Germline V CDR1 and CDR2: KGHSH, LQKENI. Trimming at V came to 3 bases and at J to 3 bases, leaving 3 bases not matched to a gene. The CDR3 runs 14 residues. CDR3 in amino acids: CASSPLDRDYGYTF. The CDR3 nucleotides read TGTGCCAGCTCACCCCTGGACAGGGACTATGGCTACACCTTC.

The genes are TRBV15 and TRBJ1-1, with D perhaps matching TRBD1 (6 bases). The CDR3 loop spans 15 amino acids. The V and J ends lost 0 bases and 5 bases respectively, with 13 bases between them. Germline CDR1 is LNHNV and CDR2 is YYDKDF (reference sequence). The CDR3 sequence: CATSRDQKGGTEAFF. The CDR3 DNA sequence: TGTGCCACCAGCAGAGATCAGAAGGGGGGGACTGAAGCTTTCTTT.

The chain employs TRBV5-1 and TRBJ2-7; perhaps TRBD1 as D (5 bases). In germline, CDR1 is SGHRS, CDR2 YFSETQ. CDR3 size: 13 residues. Trimming cost V 0 bases and J 7 bases, with 11 bases left between them. The CDR3 DNA sequence: TGCGCCAGCAGCTTGGCAGGGCAGTCGGAGCAGTACTTC. Residues: CASSLAGQSEQYF.

This clone was counted between two and nine times. This sequence joins TRBV6-1 and TRBJ2-7, with 12 bases aligning to TRBD1. The CDR3 is 15 residues long. Looked up from germline, CDR1 is MNHNS and CDR2 is SASEGT. The J segment lost 7 bases and the V segment lost 3 bases, leaving 7 bases of the junction unmatched. The CDR3 spells CASSEPGQGAGEQYF. As DNA, the CDR3 is TGTGCCAGCAGTGAGCCGGGACAGGGGGCTGGAGAGCAGTACTTC.

The J gene is TRBJ2-2, the V gene TRBV18; maybe TRBD2 (6 bases). V lost 3 bases and J 5 bases, leaving 13 bases between the germline ends. Germline-derived CDR1 and CDR2 are KGHSH and LQKENI. CDR3 length: 15 amino acids. Written as DNA, the CDR3 is TGTGCCAGCTCACCCGGCGGGGTCAGGACCGGGGAGCTGTTTTTT. Translation gives CASSPGGVRTGELFF.

V gene TRBV6-1 combines with J gene TRBJ1-2; a weak D match, TRBD1 (5 bases). Trimming took off 5 bases at V and 8 bases at J, with 15 bases between the two ends. This CDR3 is 13 amino acids long. The germline V gene encodes CDR1 MNHNS and CDR2 SASEGT. Written as DNA, the CDR3 is TGTGCCAGCAGTCCTAGGGATACAGGCGGCTACACCTTC. Translated, it gives CASSPRDTGGYTF.

The chain combines TRBV7-9 with TRBJ1-4; maybe TRBD1 (5 bases). The CDR3 covers 17 residues. V was trimmed by 1 base and J by 0 bases, leaving 12 bases between them. CDR1 is SEHNR and CDR2 is FQNEAQ in the germline V gene (reference sequence). The chain's CDR3 is CASSLGQRVATNEKLFF. DNA for the CDR3: TGTGCCAGCAGCTTAGGACAGAGAGTTGCAACTAATGAAAAACTGTTTTTT.